A single T cell receptor (beta chain) is shown here with its context. These data originate in a study of blood T cell repertoires in COVID-19. About the research overall: Researchers got acute and convalescent COVID-19 samples from the United States, Italy and Spain.

The V gene lost 6 bases and the J gene lost 5 bases, with 11 bases spanning the gap. CDR3 length: 12 amino acids. CDR1 is SGHRS, CDR2 YFSETQ, per germline. Produced via immunoSEQ multiplex PCR; TCRdb's table is partial and in-frame only. The sample records around 250,000 clones, roughly 80% being singletons. The sequencing input was PBMCs or T cells enriched from blood (not recorded which). The rearrangement links TRBV5-1 to TRBJ2-5, with TRBD2 as a possible D gene (5 bases). This TCR was sampled from a man aged 25 to 40 with acute COVID-19. The CDR3 DNA follows: TGCGCCAGCATGAGGGATTCTGAGACCCAGTACTTC. Translation gives CASMRDSETQYF.